This T cell receptor beta chain came from a study of T-cell memory formation after mild COVID-19. One entry per CDR3 protein, called by TCRdb with MiXCR from the 5' RACE reads. Of about 140,000 distinct CDR3 sequences listed, 13% to 15% are singletons. This CDR3 has 16 amino acids. From germline, CDR1 is LNHNV and CDR2 YYDKDF (reference sequence). Trimming cost V 6 bases and J 5 bases, with 22 bases left between them. Study results and limitations: Confirmation of SARS-CoV-2 specificity was lacking for second-wave clones peaking day 37.

With respect to this clonotype: Its antigen is still unknown.

The receptor was derived from an adult woman who had mild COVID-19 (a few samples of this study predate the infection). Cell type and time point are not known. The genes are TRBV15 and TRBJ2-5; D may be TRBD1 (7 bases). Sequencing was performed on PBMCs or a T cell subset sorted from them (not recorded which). DNA for the CDR3: TGTGCCACCAGAGGGGAGGAAGGGGGCTATAGGGAGACCCAGTACTTC. Its translation is CATRGEEGGYRETQYF.